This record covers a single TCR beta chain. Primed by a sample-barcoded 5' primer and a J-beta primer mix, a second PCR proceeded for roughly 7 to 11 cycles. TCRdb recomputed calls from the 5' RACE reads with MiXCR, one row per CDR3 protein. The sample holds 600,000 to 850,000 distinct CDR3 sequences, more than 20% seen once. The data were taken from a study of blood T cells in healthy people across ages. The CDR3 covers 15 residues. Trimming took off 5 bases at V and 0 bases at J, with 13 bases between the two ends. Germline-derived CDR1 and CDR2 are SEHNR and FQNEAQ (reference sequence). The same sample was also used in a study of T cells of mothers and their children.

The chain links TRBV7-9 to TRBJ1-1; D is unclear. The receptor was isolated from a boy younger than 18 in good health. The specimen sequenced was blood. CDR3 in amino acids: CASSQSFRLNTEAFF. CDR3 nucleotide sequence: TGTGCCAGCAGCCAATCTTTTAGGTTGAACACTGAAGCTTTCTTT. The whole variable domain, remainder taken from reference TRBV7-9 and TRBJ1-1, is DTGVSQNPRHKITKRGQNVTFRCDPISEHNRLYWYRQTLGQGPEFLTYFQNEAQLEKSRLLSDRFSAERPKGSFSTLEIQRTEQGDSAMYLCASSQSFRLNTEAFFGQGTRLTVV.